Reported below is one T cell receptor beta chain. This sample stems from a study of blood T cell repertoires in COVID-19. Study-level background: The United States, Italy and Spain provided the acute and convalescent COVID-19 samples.

The CDR3 spans 13 residues. Germline-derived CDR1 and CDR2 are MNHEY and SVGAGI. The V gene lost 4 bases and the J gene lost 1 base, with 7 bases spanning the gap. Original processing methods: Reference gene primer amplification gave estimated nucleated cell counts. Clones were sequenced by immunoSEQ multiplex PCR, and TCRdb holds only the in-frame ones, with some missing. V and J calls and clone size are given by that table; D and trimming were obtained from the DNA. Among about 180,000 clones listed, about 89% were seen once. This chain connects TRBV6-5 to TRBJ1-1; D is undetermined. The source of this sequence is a man between 40 and 49 years old with active or convalescent COVID-19. The sequencing input was peripheral blood. CDR3 protein: CASSSSRNTEAFF. Here the CDR3 DNA reads TGTGCCAGCAGTTCCTCTCGGAACACTGAAGCTTTCTTT.